This T cell receptor beta chain was retrieved from a study of CD8 T cells in ankylosing spondylitis. Study results and limitations: Seemingly characteristic of ankylosing spondylitis blood was a TCR beta motif consisting of about 8 highly homologous variants.

The CDR3 contains 15 residues. From germline, CDR1 is MDHEN and CDR2 SYDVKM. Trimming took off 2 bases at V and 0 bases at J, with 11 bases between the two ends. This clonotype has a count of ten or more. The antigen is undetermined. TCRdb fed the 5' RACE reads into MiXCR, producing one record per CDR3 protein. Of under 150,000 distinct CDR3 sequences detected, roughly 8% appear once; the ten largest clones hold 6% to 9.5%. Sequenced input: synovial fluid, either unsorted or a sorted T cell fraction (not recorded which). The chain combines TRBV28 with TRBJ2-7, with a tentative D call TRBD1 (6 bases). The receptor was isolated from a male donor with ankylosing spondylitis. The CDR3 is CASSLRGTPSYEQYF. Written as DNA, the CDR3 is TGTGCCAGCAGTTTAAGGGGGACCCCCTCCTACGAGCAGTACTTC.